What follows are 21 T cell receptor beta chains derived from one specimen sequenced in a study of blood T cell repertoires in COVID-19. Generated by immunoSEQ multiplex PCR, the TCRdb table keeps only in-frame clones and is missing some. This table has about 380,000 clones, about 88% appearing once. The sequenced material came from PBMCs or T cells enriched from blood (not recorded which). The receptors originated from a woman under 40 who had recovered from COVID-19.

The J gene is TRBJ1-4, the V gene TRBV10-3, with D possibly TRBD1 on 5 matching bases. Germline CDR1 is ENHRY and CDR2 is SYGVKD. This CDR3 region has 15 residues. V lost 0 bases, J lost 2 bases, and 7 bases lay in between. The CDR3 bases are TGTGCCATCAGTGAGTCGCGGGGCACTAATGAAAAACTGTTTTTT. Translation: CAISESRGTNEKLFF.

The rearrangement uses TRBV5-4 and TRBJ2-7; 8 bases fit TRBD2. Germline-derived CDR1 and CDR2 are SGHNT and YYREEE (reference sequence). CDR3 length: 14 residues. V lost 2 bases and J lost 6; bases outside the gene matches: 7. Written as DNA, the CDR3 is TGTGCCAGCAGCTTCTATATTAGCGGGACCGAGCAGTACTTC. Its protein product is CASSFYISGTEQYF.

This clone was seen a handful of times. The chain employs TRBV27 and TRBJ2-7; 10 nucleotides match TRBD2. J lost 4 bases, V lost 3 bases, and 9 bases had no gene match. The CDR3 totals 16 residues. CDR1 MNHEY and CDR2 SMNVEV come from the germline V gene (reference sequence). The CDR3 spells CASSFLGTSGDYEQYF. The CDR3 DNA sequence: TGTGCCAGCAGTTTTCTAGGTACTAGCGGGGATTACGAGCAGTACTTC.

This sequence joins TRBV5-4 and TRBJ1-2; 7 bases fit TRBD1. The CDR3 is 15 amino acids. Per germline, CDR1 SGHNT and CDR2 YYREEE (reference sequence). The V segment lost 2 bases and the J segment 8 bases; nucleotides outside the gene matches: 12. Here the CDR3 reads CASSFYRGIAGGYTF. Written as DNA, the CDR3 is TGTGCCAGCAGCTTCTACAGGGGAATAGCTGGCGGCTACACCTTC. The full variable domain, rest sourced from reference TRBV5-4 and TRBJ1-2, is ETGVTQSPTHLIKTRGQQVTLRCSSQSGHNTVSWYQQALGQGPQFIFQYYREEENGRGNFPPRFSGLQFPNYSSELNVNALELDDSALYLCASSFYRGIAGGYTFGSGTRLTVV.

The chain employs TRBV14 and TRBJ2-2; the match to TRBD1 covers 7 bases. The CDR3 totals 16 residues. Per germline, CDR1 SGHDN and CDR2 FVKESK. J gave up 4 bases and V 4 bases, and 9 bases lay outside the gene matches. The CDR3: CASSPKGAHGTGELFF. The CDR3 DNA is TGTGCCAGCAGCCCCAAGGGGGCACATGGCACCGGGGAGCTGTTTTTT.

The chain couples TRBV5-1 to TRBJ2-7; 10 positions match TRBD2. Germline V gives CDR1 SGHRS, CDR2 YFSETQ. The CDR3 runs to 15 residues. The V gene end was trimmed by 4 bases and the J gene end by 2 bases; junction bases not matched to a gene: 6. The CDR3 here is CASSLGLAEAYEQYF. DNA of the CDR3: TGCGCCAGCAGCCTAGGACTAGCGGAAGCCTACGAGCAGTACTTC. The whole variable domain, remainder taken from reference TRBV5-1 and TRBJ2-7, is KAGVTQTPRYLIKTRGQQVTLSCSPISGHRSVSWYQQTPGQGLQFLFEYFSETQRNKGNFPGRFSGRQFSNSRSEMNVSTLELGDSALYLCASSLGLAEAYEQYFGPGTRLTVT.

CDR3 DNA: TGCAGTGCTAGCGAGGATCAGCCCCAGCATTTT. It specifies CSASEDQPQHF. The V and J genes are TRBV20-1 and TRBJ1-5; D not certain. Trimming removed 3 bases at V and 5 bases at J, with 5 bases between. Germline V gene lookup returns CDR1 DFQATT and CDR2 SNEGSKA (reference sequence). This CDR3 is built from 11 residues.

The chain combines TRBV7-2 with TRBJ2-7; 13 bases align to TRBD2. V lost 5 bases and J lost 7; bases outside the gene matches: 5. Germline CDR1 is SGHTA and CDR2 is FQGNSA. This CDR3 is 14 amino acids long. The CDR3 protein is CASSRTSGSGEQYF. The CDR3 bases are TGTGCCAGCAGCCGGACTAGCGGGAGTGGAGAGCAGTACTTC.

This sequence joins TRBV27 and TRBJ1-5; D is unclear. CDR3 length: 13 residues. Trimming removed 2 bases from V and 7 bases from J, with 9 bases in between. The germline V gene encodes CDR1 MNHEY and CDR2 SMNVEV (reference sequence). CDR3 DNA sequence: TGTGCCAGCAGTTTAGAGGGCCAACAGCCCCAGCATTTT. Protein: CASSLEGQQPQHF.

This clone showed up just once. The gene calls are TRBV2 and TRBJ1-1; D remains unclear. V lost 7 bases and J 1 base, leaving 10 bases between the germline ends. Germline CDR1 reads SNHLY; CDR2 reads FYNNEI. CDR3 length: 13 residues. CDR3 sequence reads: CASTGEWNTEAFF. The CDR3 DNA follows: TGTGCCAGCACCGGAGAGTGGAACACTGAAGCTTTCTTT.

J is TRBJ1-6 and V is TRBV7-9; no reliable D call. The germline V gene encodes CDR1 SEHNR and CDR2 FQNEAQ (reference sequence). This CDR3 contains 12 residues. Trimming shortened V by 1 base and J by 11 bases, and 6 bases separated the two germline ends. CDR3 DNA: TGTGCCAGCAGCTTAGGGAGTACACCCCTCCACTTT. Its translation is CASSLGSTPLHF. Drawing the rest from reference TRBV7-9 and TRBJ1-6, the complete variable domain is DTGVSQNPRHKITKRGQNVTFRCDPISEHNRLYWYRQTLGQGPEFLTYFQNEAQLEKSRLLSDRFSAERPKGSFSTLEIQRTEQGDSAMYLCASSLGSTPLHFGNGTRLTVT.

V is TRBV28 and J is TRBJ2-7, with TRBD1 as a possible D gene (6 bases). Trimming pared 4 bases from V and 3 bases from J, leaving 16 bases between. Germline CDR1 MDHEN, CDR2 SYDVKM. The CDR3 length is 15 residues. The CDR3 bases are TGTGCCAGCAGTTCAGAGTCGACAGGAATCTACGAGCAGTACTTC. Protein product: CASSSESTGIYEQYF.

The V gene is TRBV18, the J gene TRBJ2-1; perhaps TRBD1 as D (5 bases). The CDR3 length is 18 residues. CDR1 and CDR2 from the germline V gene are KGHSH and LQKENI. V dropped 2 bases and J dropped 1 base, with 18 bases sitting between them. The chain's CDR3 is CASSPRGPGTMSYNEQFF. The CDR3 nucleotides are TGTGCCAGCTCACCAAGGGGCCCAGGAACGATGTCCTACAATGAGCAGTTCTTC.

The genes are TRBV27 and TRBJ1-1, with TRBD1 matching over 7 bases. The CDR3 loop spans 16 amino acids. Germline V gene data show CDR1 as MNHEY and CDR2 as SMNVEV (reference sequence). Trimming cost V 0 bases and J 4 bases; bases outside gene matches: 8. In DNA, the CDR3 is TGTGCCAGCAGTTTATCGGCGACAGGGTCTGTCACTGAAGCTTTCTTT. Protein: CASSLSATGSVTEAFF.

The genes are TRBV28 and TRBJ2-7, with unresolved D. Germline CDR1 and CDR2: MDHEN and SYDVKM. The CDR3 runs to 12 residues. V was clipped by 2 bases and J by 2 bases, with 4 bases between them. The CDR3 nucleotides are TGTGCCAGCAGTTTAGCAGCCTACGAGCAGTACTTC. This gives the protein CASSLAAYEQYF.

The chain has TRBV21-1 and TRBJ1-1; no DNA check was done on the table's D call, TRBD1. TRBV21-1 is a listed pseudogene. This CDR3 has 18 residues. CDR3 protein: CASSKALTGQGVNTEAFF. CDR3 DNA: TGTGCCAGCAGCAAAGCGCTTACTGGACAGGGGGTGAACACTGAAGCTTTCTTT.

The chain is built from TRBV4-1 and TRBJ2-7, with a weak D call TRBD1 (6 bases). The germline V gene has CDR1 MGHRA and CDR2 YSYEKL. The CDR3 length is 14 residues. Trimming took off 1 base at V and 4 bases at J, with 11 bases between the two ends. CDR3 DNA: TGCGCCAGCAGCCAAGCATCTACAGGGTACGAGCAGTACTTC. The encoded protein is CASSQASTGYEQYF.

J is TRBJ2-5 and V is TRBV3-1 (or the pseudogene TRBV3-2), with D possibly matching TRBD2 (5 bases). CDR1 and CDR2 from the germline V gene are LGHDT and YNNKEL (reference sequence). V was pared by 4 bases and J by 2 bases, with 14 bases between. The CDR3 runs 15 residues. In DNA form, the CDR3 reads TGTGCCAGCAGCCCTTTTGCGGGCCCACAAGAGACCCAGTACTTC. Protein: CASSPFAGPQETQYF.

The J gene is TRBJ1-2, the V gene TRBV19; 7 bases are shared with TRBD1. Germline values: CDR1 LNHDA, CDR2 SQIVND (reference sequence). This CDR3 region has 12 residues. After removal of 5 bases from V and 6 bases from J, the junction contained 3 bases not matched to a gene. The CDR3 here is CASSSQGDGYTF. The CDR3 region has the DNA TGTGCCAGTAGTTCTCAGGGGGATGGCTACACCTTC.

J is TRBJ1-1 and V is TRBV7-2; a possible D gene is TRBD1 (5 bases). V lost 4 bases, J lost 0 bases, and 9 bases lay in between. CDR3 length: 14 amino acids. The germline CDR1 and CDR2 sequences are SGHTA and FQGNSA. This CDR3 is CASSSGHLNTEAFF. The CDR3 nucleotides read TGTGCCAGCAGCTCTGGACACTTGAACACTGAAGCTTTCTTT.

The chain recombines TRBV5-6 with TRBJ1-1; no reliable D call. Between the trimmed V and J ends, which lost 7 bases and 5 bases, there was a span of 12 bases. The V gene's germline CDR1 is SGHDT and CDR2 YYEEEE. The CDR3 loop spans 12 amino acids. CDR3 bases: TGTGCCAGCCGAGGGATGCGGACTGAAGCTTTCTTT. Its translation is CASRGMRTEAFF.